The 8 T cell receptor beta chains reported below all come from one sample, sequenced in a study of blood T cells in healthy people across ages. Using a J-beta primer mix together with a sample-barcoded 5' primer, a second PCR was run for about 6 to 11 cycles. TCRdb itself ran the 5' RACE reads through MiXCR, one entry per CDR3 protein. The sample lists 1.8 million or so distinct CDR3 sequences, around 40% occurring once. The sample comprised blood. The receptors here all came from a human donor in good health.

This sequence joins TRBV7-3 and TRBJ2-2; TRBD2 might be the D (5 bases). The CDR3 sequence is 13 residues long. Between the trimmed V and J ends, which lost 8 bases and 5 bases, there was a span of 12 bases. Germline values: CDR1 SGHTA, CDR2 FQGTGA. As DNA, the CDR3 is TGTGCCAGCGGACCTCCGGGGACCGGGGAGCTGTTTTTT. Translated: CASGPPGTGELFF.

V gene TRBV20-1 combines with J gene TRBJ2-1; 10 bases map to TRBD1. V trimming: 7 bases; J trimming: 3 bases; junction bases outside the gene matches: 6. The CDR3 sequence is 14 residues long. Germline CDR1 reads DFQATT; CDR2 reads SNEGSKA (reference sequence). This CDR3 reads CSGTGGQVYNEQFF. DNA for the CDR3: TGCAGTGGGACAGGGGGACAGGTCTACAATGAGCAGTTCTTC.

This chain links TRBV28 with TRBJ2-7, with TRBD1 as a possible D gene (5 bases). This CDR3 comprises 16 residues. V was shortened by 1 base and J by 0 bases, with 13 bases between the two germline ends. CDR1 is MDHEN and CDR2 is SYDVKM in the germline V gene. The CDR3 region has the DNA TGTGCCAGCAGTTTATTGGACACGATGAGCTCCTACGAGCAGTACTTC. Protein product: CASSLLDTMSSYEQYF.

The chain has TRBV2 and TRBJ2-5; 8 nucleotides agree with TRBD1. Germline CDR1 SNHLY, CDR2 FYNNEI. The ends lost 6 bases at V and 5 bases at J; junction bases unmatched: 11. CDR3 length equals 15 residues. CDR3 residues: CASRQTGAGQETQYF. Here the CDR3 DNA reads TGTGCCAGCAGACAGACAGGGGCCGGTCAGGAGACCCAGTACTTC.

This sequence joins TRBV5-5 and TRBJ2-5, with D uncertain. The J call may be incorrect, as the DNA end agrees better with TRBJ2-7. The CDR3 length is 14 residues. CDR1 is SGHKS and CDR2 is YYEKEE in the germline V gene (reference sequence). DNA of the CDR3: TGTGCCAGCAGCTTGGGACCCGGTAAGAACGAGCAGTACTTC. Protein sequence: CASSLGPGKNEQYF.

The CDR3 DNA reads TGCGCCAGCAGTGAGGGGCAGGGAAAGTATAATTCACCCCTCCACTTT. Translation gives CASSEGQGKYNSPLHF. This chain joins TRBV10-2 and TRBJ1-6; D is possibly TRBD1 (5 bases). The V gene lost 2 bases and the J gene lost 4 bases, with 12 bases spanning the gap. The V gene's germline CDR1 is WSHSY and CDR2 SAAADI. The CDR3 contains 16 residues.

This clonotype showed up just a few times. The chain employs TRBV7-2 and TRBJ1-2; 7 nucleotides match TRBD1. Per the germline V gene, CDR1 is SGHTA and CDR2 is FQGNSA. The CDR3 spans 14 residues. J lost 8 bases, V lost 2 bases, and 8 bases had no gene match. The CDR3 loop is CASSLSGTAAGYTF. The CDR3 DNA reads as TGTGCCAGCAGCTTATCGGGGACAGCCGCGGGCTACACCTTC.

This clonotype showed up just a few times. CDR3 DNA: TGTGCCAGCAGCCCCCAGGACAGTTATCAGGGCTACACCTTC. It yields the protein CASSPQDSYQGYTF. V gene TRBV9 combines with J gene TRBJ1-2; a possible D gene is TRBD1 (6 bases). Germline V gene data show CDR1 as SGDLS and CDR2 as YYNGEE. CDR3 length equals 14 residues. The germline V and J ends were trimmed by 4 bases and 8 bases, with 18 bases remaining between them.